These T cell receptor beta chains were read from a single sample in a study of identifying expanded T cells in peripheral blood. Sequencing was performed with immunoSEQ multiplex PCR; in TCRdb, only in-frame clones are kept and a portion is missing. This sample has around 81,000 clones, with 85% found just once. Sequenced: blood. The source is a person aged 18 to 75 in good health. Both conserved end residues are trimmed from each CDR3.

j_gene | v_gene | CDR3aa
TRBJ2-4 | TRBV4-2 | ASSQQGATDIQY
TRBJ1-1 | TRBV7-2 | ASSQPWTEAF
TRBJ1-4 | TRBV4-2 | ASSQGGGFATNEKLF
TRBJ2-1 | TRBV7-9 | ASSLGASRSYNEQF
TRBJ2-1 | TRBV29-1 | SVEPPRGGVYNEQF
TRBJ2-7 | TRBV5-4 | ASSSPLRDRYEQY
TRBJ2-5 | TRBV18 | ASSHTSGQETQY
TRBJ1-1 | TRBV6-5 | ASSYSTYRTEAF
TRBJ2-2 | TRBV6-1 | ASTKTTGELF
TRBJ2-6 | TRBV8-2 | GNVYITQSRANVLT
TRBJ1-6 | TRBV9 | ASSAGPGTGGSPLH
TRBJ1-6 | TRBV5-1 | ASSQQTGLHNSPLH
TRBJ2-3 | TRBV29-1 | SVDGITRGYGTDTQY
TRBJ1-1 | TRBV4-1 | ASSRTPTPRNTEAF
TRBJ1-4 | TRBV6-5 | ASSYGQGDEKLF
TRBJ1-1 | TRBV5-6 | ASSPLARNEAF
TRBJ2-5 | TRBV16 | ASSQSRETQY
TRBJ1-1 | TRBV30 | AWKANRNTEAF
TRBJ1-1 | TRBV5-1 | ASSLGHVNTEAF
TRBJ2-6 | TRBV6-1 | AGTTGAPGANVLT
TRBJ1-2 | TRBV19 | ASSIPPFPPTGGDYGYT
TRBJ2-5 | TRBV14 | ASGGHGETQY
TRBJ1-2 | TRBV9 | ASSGDRVAEGYT
TRBJ2-7 | TRBV5-1 | ASSRPGAYEQY
TRBJ1-2 | TRBV5-6 | ASSLANGGEGYT
TRBJ1-5 | TRBV2 | ASSDRSGGPNQPQH
TRBJ1-2 | TRBV2 | ASREKSVFYGYT
TRBJ1-1 | TRBV9 | ASSVRPSAREAF
TRBJ2-2 | TRBV18 | ASSPLGLLNTGELF
TRBJ1-2 | TRBV19 | ASREQGVYGYT
TRBJ2-3 | TRBV18 | ASSSQGRSTDTQY
TRBJ2-1 | TRBV5-1 | ASSQATYTGTGDNEQF
TRBJ2-7 | TRBV29-1 | SVIRDRGYEQY
TRBJ2-7 | TRBV4-3 | ASSQNPSGAAYEQY
TRBJ1-2 | TRBV4-3 | ASSQDPGGTIDGYT
TRBJ1-1 | TRBV6-6 | ASSYPVAKAF
TRBJ2-2 | TRBV6-5 | ASSWVTGELF
TRBJ2-2 | TRBV11-3 | ASSPPSIAAWDGELF
TRBJ2-7 | TRBV6-6 | ASTLGGEQY
TRBJ2-7 | TRBV6-6 | ASILRGDRGNYEQY
TRBJ1-6 | TRBV25-1 | ASSGDVIGNSPLH
TRBJ1-1 | TRBV10-3 | AISPGTGRGTTEAF
TRBJ1-5 | TRBV30 | AWGDRANQPQH
TRBJ2-7 | TRBV18 | ASSPHNRAEQY
TRBJ1-3 | TRBV11-2 | ASRVTGNGNTIY
TRBJ2-1 | TRBV15 | ATSWGRGGLNNEQF
TRBJ1-2 | TRBV10-3 | AISEARTGMNGYT
TRBJ2-2 | TRBV30 | AWSVPMQLLAGVTGELF
TRBJ1-5 | TRBV18 | ASRPGTGNNQPQH
TRBJ2-1 | TRBV2 | ASSPRRGGSPGGNEQF
TRBJ2-4 | TRBV27 | ASSLDSLTLAKNIQY
TRBJ1-2 | TRBV11-2 | ASSHPQGRGGYT
NA | TRBV6-5 | ASSYSDTYEQY
TRBJ2-3 | TRBV10-3 | AIRDRAGGTDTQY
TRBJ1-5 | TRBV7-9 | ASSEDGLGNQPQH
TRBJ1-5 | TRBV15 | ATSGRDRDMISNQPQH
TRBJ2-3 | TRBV6-1 | ASSGQGADTQY
TRBJ1-4 | TRBV11-2 | ASSSIPEGNDEKLF
TRBJ1-5 | TRBV30 | AWSRDPVTQPQH
TRBJ1-2 | TRBV7-8 | ASSLQGRYGYT